This TCR beta chain emerged from a study of OX40 agonist ivuxolimab in advanced cancers. For the study at large: Prior checkpoint blockade (anti-PD-1, anti-PD-L1 or anti-CTLA-4) was permitted; approximately 40% had it.

This clone was found a few times. Profiled with immunoSEQ multiplex PCR; TCRdb holds only in-frame clones, not every one. The profile shows around 20,000 clones, around 74% of them singletons. V was cut by 2 bases and J by 6 bases, with 12 bases left in between. The CDR3 is made up of 14 amino acids. The V gene's germline CDR1 is MNHEY and CDR2 SMNVEV (reference sequence). The receptor's source is an adult with an advanced solid tumor such as melanoma, head and neck, liver or kidney cancer. The genes are TRBV27 and TRBJ2-3, with unresolved D. This sample comprised CD4+ or CD8+ T cells sorted from blood, obtained in a trial of the OX40 agonist ivuxolimab. The CDR3 spells CASSLGRVGDTQYF. CDR3 DNA: TGTGCCAGCAGTTTAGGACGGGTCGGGGATACGCAGTATTTT.